These 17 T cell receptor beta chains came from one sample sequenced in a study of T cells in women clearing cervical HPV infection. Repertoires were generated with immunoSEQ multiplex PCR, while TCRdb's copy carries only in-frame clones and drops some. This sample lists around 17,000 clones; its ten largest clones have 7.2%. Material for sequencing was blood buffy coat. The receptors derive from a woman aged 18 to 75 with a cervical HPV16 infection that either progressed to CIN3+ or cleared (not recorded which).

On this clone: The sequenced fragment ends 3 residues before the CDR3 boundary, so the rest is inferred from the germline J gene. The genes are TRBV18 and TRBJ1-2; a weak D match, TRBD1 (5 bases). The CDR3 covers 15 residues. Germline V gene sequence: CDR1 KGHSH, CDR2 LQKENI. V lost 3 bases and J lost 6, with 17 bases in between. The CDR3 here is CASSPVDSEFNGYTF. CDR3 DNA, as far as it was read: TGTGCCAGCTCACCGGTAGACAGCGAATTTAATGGC.

Points on this clone: With the read ending 3 residues before the CDR3 end, the germline J gene is used to fill in that end. V and J are TRBV5-6 and TRBJ2-2; perhaps TRBD2 as D (6 bases). This CDR3 spans 14 amino acids. The V and J ends lost 3 bases and 5 bases respectively, with 11 bases between them. The V gene's germline CDR1 is SGHDT and CDR2 YYEEEE. Incomplete CDR3 DNA: TGTGCCAGCAGCTCCGGGACTCTAACCGGGGAG. Amino acids: CASSSGTLTGE. The full CDR3 sequence reads CASSSGTLTGELFF.

Points on this clone: Its ends do not fully match the called genes, so a read error is possible. The read finishes 3 residues shy of the CDR3 end, and the germline J gene is used to complete it. The rearrangement uses TRBV4-2 and TRBJ2-5; 8 nucleotides match TRBD2. The CDR3 extends over 18 amino acids. Germline CDR1 is LGHNA and CDR2 is YNFKEQ. The CDR3 loop reads CASSQKLAVNNLQETQYF. The CDR3 DNA, read in part, is TGCGCCAGCAGCCAGAAACTAGCGGTAAATAACCTTCAAGAGACC.

Comment on this clone: The read stops 3 residues short of the end of the CDR3; the missing end is completed from the germline J gene. V usage is TRBV20-1 and J usage is TRBJ2-7; 10 positions agree with TRBD2. The CDR3 runs 14 residues. The germline V gene has CDR1 DFQATT and CDR2 SNEGSKA (reference sequence). J lost 2 bases, V lost 6 bases, and 7 bases had no gene match. The CDR3 bases that were read are TGCAGTGCGTTAGCGGGGGGAAATCCCTACGAG. This encodes CSALAGGNPYE. The complete CDR3 sequence is CSALAGGNPYEQYF.

Details on this clone: Read data end 3 residues before the CDR3 end; the end is taken from the germline J gene. V gene TRBV18 combines with J gene TRBJ1-1, with 8 bases fitting TRBD1. The trim removed 2 bases at V and 0 bases at J, leaving 2 bases unmatched. Germline loops: CDR1 KGHSH, CDR2 LQKENI. The length of the CDR3 is 15 residues. The sequenced CDR3 bases are TGTGCCAGCTCACCAGCGGACAGGGTGAACACTGAA. It translates to CASSPADRVNTE. The CDR3 reads in full as CASSPADRVNTEAFF. Supplemented by reference TRBV18 and TRBJ1-1, the full variable domain reads NAGVMQNPRHLVRRRGQEARLRCSPMKGHSHVYWYRQLPEEGLKFMVYLQKENIIDESGMPKERFSAEFPKEGPSILRIQQVVRGDSAAYFCASSPADRVNTEAFFGQGTRLTVV.

Comments on this clone: The sequenced fragment ends 3 residues before the CDR3 boundary, so the rest is inferred from the germline J gene. The chain combines TRBV5-1 with TRBJ2-3, with 10 bases aligning to TRBD2. V lost 0 bases and J lost 4; bases outside the gene matches: 8. The CDR3 is made up of 17 amino acids. Germline CDR1 SGHRS, CDR2 YFSETQ. The CDR3 sequence: CASSLGLAGGPADTQYF. The DNA read from the CDR3 is TGCGCCAGCAGCTTGGGCTTAGCGGGGGGCCCCGCAGATACG.

A word on this clone: The read ends 3 residues before the CDR3 terminus; that terminus is restored from the germline J gene. The V gene is TRBV19, the J gene TRBJ2-6, with D tentatively TRBD1 (5 bases). With 5 bases removed from V and 4 bases from J, the gap between germline ends came to 12 bases. From germline, CDR1 is LNHDA and CDR2 SQIVND (reference sequence). The length of the CDR3 is 15 residues. The CDR3 sequence: CASSDGGAGANVLTF. The part of the CDR3 DNA that was read is TGTGCCAGTAGTGATGGTGGGGCCGGGGCCAACGTC.

With respect to this clone: An end of the junction differs from the germline gene, which may be a read error. The read is 3 residues too short to cover the CDR3 end, so that end is filled in from the germline J gene. The same CDR3 can be traced to other DNA sequences in this sample. This sequence joins TRBV5-1 and TRBJ1-4; 9 bases fit TRBD1. The CDR3 runs to 15 residues. CDR1 and CDR2 from the germline V gene are SGHRS and YFSETQ. The CDR3 loop reads CASSLGDREAEKLFF. The part of the CDR3 DNA that was read is TGCGCCAGTAGCTTGGGGGACAGGGAGGCTGAAAAA. Filled out from reference TRBV5-1 and TRBJ1-4, the complete variable domain reads KAGVTQTPRYLIKTRGQQVTLSCSPISGHRSVSWYQQTPGQGLQFLFEYFSETQRNKGNFPGRFSGRQFSNSRSEMNVSTLELGDSALYLCASSLGDREAEKLFFGSGTQLSVL.

As regards this clone: The read ends 3 residues before the CDR3 terminus; that terminus is restored from the germline J gene. The chain uses TRBV6-2 or TRBV6-3 and TRBJ2-7, with 9 bases matching TRBD1. CDR3 length: 15 amino acids. With 8 bases clipped from V and 2 bases from J, the junction kept 10 bases outside the gene matches. Germline loops: CDR1 MNHEY, CDR2 SVGEGT. Partial CDR3 DNA: TGTGCCAGCCACCGAACAGGGGGCTTAACCTACGAG. Translating gives CASHRTGGLTYE. In full, the CDR3 is CASHRTGGLTYEQYF.

Note on this clone: The CDR3 end falls 3 residues outside the read, so it is completed with the germline J gene. This chain joins TRBV30 and TRBJ1-4, with 8 bases fitting TRBD1. CDR3 length: 14 amino acids. Germline assignment: CDR1 GTSNPN and CDR2 SVGIG (reference sequence). V shed 5 bases, J shed 7 bases, and the junction held 9 bases outside the gene matches. The CDR3 reads CAWGPGQAGEKLFF. The sequenced part of the CDR3 DNA is TGTGCCTGGGGCCCGGGACAGGCAGGTGAAAAA.

As regards this clone: With the read ending 3 residues before the CDR3 end, the germline J gene is used to fill in that end. This chain joins TRBV20-1 and TRBJ1-5; D is unresolved. The CDR3 loop spans 12 amino acids. Germline V gene data show CDR1 as DFQATT and CDR2 as SNEGSKA (reference sequence). Trimming shortened V by 5 bases and J by 7 bases, and 12 bases separated the two germline ends. CDR3 DNA (partial): TGCAGTGCTGGTTATGAGGGCCAGCCC. This codes for CSAGYEGQP. In full, the CDR3 reads CSAGYEGQPQHF.

CDR3 bases read: TGTGCCAGCAGTCCCTCGGACTGGAGCTCCTACGAG. Protein: CASSPSDWSSYE. The entire CDR3 is CASSPSDWSSYEQYF. This chain links TRBV28 with TRBJ2-7; the D gene is possibly TRBD2 (5 bases). The observed sequence ends 3 residues before the CDR3 terminus, with the missing tail filled in from the germline J gene. Trimming cost V 5 bases and J 0 bases, with 14 bases left between them. Per the germline V gene, CDR1 is MDHEN and CDR2 is SYDVKM. The CDR3 loop spans 15 amino acids.

In regard to this clone: Read data end 3 residues before the CDR3 end; the end is taken from the germline J gene. This rearrangement joins TRBV18 to TRBJ2-3; possibly TRBD1 for D (6 bases). Germline assignment: CDR1 KGHSH and CDR2 LQKENI. The CDR3 has 12 amino acids. The germline V and J ends were trimmed by 5 bases and 8 bases, with 11 bases remaining between them. The CDR3 bases that were read are TGTGCCAGCTCAAAGGGACAAGGTACG. It is translated as CASSKGQGT. The entire CDR3 is CASSKGQGTQYF.

Regarding this clone: Read data end 3 residues before the CDR3 end; the end is taken from the germline J gene. The chain uses TRBV2 and TRBJ2-7, with 9 bases that match TRBD1. V trimming: 6 bases; J trimming: 4 bases; junction bases outside the gene matches: 7. Germline V gene lookup returns CDR1 SNHLY and CDR2 FYNNEI. This CDR3 region has 14 residues. CDR3 residues: CASRIQGQGYEQYF. The CDR3 DNA, read in part, is TGTGCCAGCAGAATCCAGGGACAGGGATACGAG.

With respect to this clone: The read ends 3 residues early relative to the CDR3; the germline J gene fills the gap. The J gene is TRBJ2-1, the V gene TRBV2, with 8 bases aligning to TRBD2. The J segment lost 3 bases and the V segment lost 6 bases, leaving 10 bases of the junction unmatched. Germline lookup yields CDR1 SNHLY and CDR2 FYNNEI. The CDR3 is made up of 16 amino acids. The CDR3 loop reads CASRGGSGDLYNEQFF. The DNA read from the CDR3 is TGTGCCAGCAGAGGAGGTAGCGGGGACCTCTACAATGAG.

This clone is classed as medium-sized by frequency. The read falls 3 residues short of the CDR3 end, and the missing part is taken from the germline J gene. V and J are TRBV7-2 and TRBJ2-7, with 8 bases aligning to TRBD1. CDR3 length: 13 amino acids. Germline values: CDR1 SGHTA, CDR2 FQGNSA. V shed 5 bases and J 6 bases; nucleotides not matched to a gene: 6. The CDR3 loop reads CASSPQGAGEQYF. The DNA read from the CDR3 is TGTGCCAGCAGCCCCCAGGGGGCGGGCGAG.

Note on this clone: The read terminates 3 residues ahead of where the CDR3 ends, so the germline J gene completes it. V is TRBV5-1 and J is TRBJ1-1; weak D call: TRBD1 (6 bases). The V gene's germline CDR1 is SGHRS and CDR2 YFSETQ. The CDR3 is made up of 14 amino acids. The DNA read from the CDR3 is TGCGCCAGCAGCTTGGAACGGGACACAGATACG. Its translation is CASSLERDTDT. The full CDR3 reads CASSLERDTDTAFF.